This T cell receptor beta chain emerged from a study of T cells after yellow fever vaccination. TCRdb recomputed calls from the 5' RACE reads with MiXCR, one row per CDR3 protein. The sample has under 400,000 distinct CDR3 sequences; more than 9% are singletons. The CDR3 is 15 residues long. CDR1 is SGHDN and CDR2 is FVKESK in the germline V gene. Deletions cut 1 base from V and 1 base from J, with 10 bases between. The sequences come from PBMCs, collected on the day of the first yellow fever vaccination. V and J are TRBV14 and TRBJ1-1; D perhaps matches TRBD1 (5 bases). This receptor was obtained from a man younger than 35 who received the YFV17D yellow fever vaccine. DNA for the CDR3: TGTGCCAGCAGCCAAGGGTACGGGGGGAACACTGAAGCTTTCTTT. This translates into CASSQGYGGNTEAFF.